The clone carrying this T cell receptor beta chain was observed a handful of times. A much bigger clone sits one base away, suggesting this may be a read error. The sample is drawn from a study of blood T cells in healthy people across ages. CDR3 length equals 16 residues. Germline V lookup: CDR1 LNHNV, CDR2 YYDKDF (reference sequence). Next came a second PCR, run for about 7 to 12 cycles, which used a sample-barcoded 5' primer along with a J-beta primer mix. No fewer than 3 million CDR3-containing paired-end reads came from each sample. Each CDR3 protein gets one entry after TCRdb re-called the 5' RACE reads with MiXCR. The sample lists approximately 960,000 distinct CDR3 sequences; almost 30% were seen once. Each donor supplied 7.5 to 10 milliliters of peripheral blood. The same data also contributed to another study, on T cells of mothers and their children. That source reports: None of the identified T cell clones proved to be persistent microchimeric clones.

This clonotype originated in a woman aged 35 to 49 in good health. The sequencing sample was made of blood. This chain joins TRBV15 and TRBJ2-1; tentatively, D is TRBD1 (6 bases). CDR3 amino acids: CAASRSGQPTHNEQFF. For the CDR3, the DNA is TGTGCCGCCAGCAGATCCGGACAGCCAACACACAATGAGCAGTTCTTC.